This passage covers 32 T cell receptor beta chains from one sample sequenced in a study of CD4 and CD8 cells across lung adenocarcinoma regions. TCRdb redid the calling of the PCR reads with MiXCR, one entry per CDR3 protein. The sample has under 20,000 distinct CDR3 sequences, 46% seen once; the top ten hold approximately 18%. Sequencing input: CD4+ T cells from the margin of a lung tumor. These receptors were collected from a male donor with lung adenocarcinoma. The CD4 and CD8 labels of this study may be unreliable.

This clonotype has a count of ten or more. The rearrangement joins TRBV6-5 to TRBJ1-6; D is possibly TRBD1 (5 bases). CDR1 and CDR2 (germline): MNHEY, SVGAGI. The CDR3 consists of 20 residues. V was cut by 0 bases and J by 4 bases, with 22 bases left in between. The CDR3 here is CASSYSLGPGRGTYNSPLHF. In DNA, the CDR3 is TGTGCCAGCAGTTACTCGCTCGGTCCGGGACGCGGGACTTATAATTCACCCCTCCACTTT.

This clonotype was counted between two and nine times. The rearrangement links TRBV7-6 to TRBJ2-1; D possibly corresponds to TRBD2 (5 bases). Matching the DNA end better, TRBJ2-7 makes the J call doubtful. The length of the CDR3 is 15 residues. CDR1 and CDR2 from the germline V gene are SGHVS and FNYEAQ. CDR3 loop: CASSSTEGPVYQQYF. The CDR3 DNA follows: TGTGCCAGCAGTTCTACCGAGGGTCCTGTTTACCAGCAGTACTTC.

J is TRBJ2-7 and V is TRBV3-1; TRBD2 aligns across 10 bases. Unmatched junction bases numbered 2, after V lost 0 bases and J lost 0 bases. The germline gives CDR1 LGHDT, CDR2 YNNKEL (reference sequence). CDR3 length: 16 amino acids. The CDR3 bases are TGTGCCAGCAGCCAAGATTCTAGCGGGAGCTCCTACGAGCAGTACTTC. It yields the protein CASSQDSSGSSYEQYF.

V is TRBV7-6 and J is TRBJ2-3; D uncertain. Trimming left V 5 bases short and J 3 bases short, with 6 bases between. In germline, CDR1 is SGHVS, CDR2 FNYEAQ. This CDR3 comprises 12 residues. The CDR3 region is CASSPVTDTQYF. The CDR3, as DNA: TGTGCCAGCAGCCCTGTTACAGATACGCAGTATTTT.

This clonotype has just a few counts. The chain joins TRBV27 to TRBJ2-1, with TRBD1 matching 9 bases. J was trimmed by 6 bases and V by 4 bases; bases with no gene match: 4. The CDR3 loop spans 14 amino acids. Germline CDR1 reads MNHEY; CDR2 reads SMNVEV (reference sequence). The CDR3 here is CASSSGQGFNEQFF. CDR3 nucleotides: TGTGCCAGCAGTTCGGGACAGGGATTCAATGAGCAGTTCTTC.

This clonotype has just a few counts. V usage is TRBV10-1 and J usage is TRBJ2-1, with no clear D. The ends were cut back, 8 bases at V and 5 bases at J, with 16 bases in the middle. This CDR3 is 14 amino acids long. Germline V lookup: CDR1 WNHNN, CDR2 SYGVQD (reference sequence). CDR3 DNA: TGCGCCAGCTTTTTTTGTCCGACGAACAATGAGCAGTTCTTC. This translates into CASFFCPTNNEQFF.

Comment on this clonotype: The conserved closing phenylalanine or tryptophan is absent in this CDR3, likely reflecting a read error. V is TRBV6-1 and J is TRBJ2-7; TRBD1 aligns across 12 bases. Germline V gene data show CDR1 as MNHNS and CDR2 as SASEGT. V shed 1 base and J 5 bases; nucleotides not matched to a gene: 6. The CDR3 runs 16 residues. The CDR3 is CASSEDAGTGGDEQYL. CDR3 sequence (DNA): TGTGCCAGCAGTGAAGACGCAGGGACAGGGGGCGACGAGCAGTACTTG.

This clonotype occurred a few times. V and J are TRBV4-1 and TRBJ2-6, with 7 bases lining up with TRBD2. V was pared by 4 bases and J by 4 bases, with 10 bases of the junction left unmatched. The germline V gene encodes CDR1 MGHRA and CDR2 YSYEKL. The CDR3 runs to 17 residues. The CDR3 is CASSRETSPSGANVLTF. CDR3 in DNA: TGCGCCAGCAGCCGAGAGACTAGCCCATCAGGGGCCAACGTCCTGACTTTC.

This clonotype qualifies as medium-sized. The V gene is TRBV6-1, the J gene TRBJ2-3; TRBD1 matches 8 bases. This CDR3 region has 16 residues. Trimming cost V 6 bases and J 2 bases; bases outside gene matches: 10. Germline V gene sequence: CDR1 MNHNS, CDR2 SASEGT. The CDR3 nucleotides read TGTGCCAGCAGGGCCCGGGACAGGCAAAACACAGATACGCAGTATTTT. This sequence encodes CASRARDRQNTDTQYF.

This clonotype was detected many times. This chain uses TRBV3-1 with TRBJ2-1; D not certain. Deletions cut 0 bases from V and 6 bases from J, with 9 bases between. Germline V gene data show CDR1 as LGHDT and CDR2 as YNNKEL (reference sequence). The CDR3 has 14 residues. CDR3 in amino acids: CASSQDLNANEQFF. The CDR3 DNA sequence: TGTGCCAGCAGCCAAGATCTCAACGCCAATGAGCAGTTCTTC.

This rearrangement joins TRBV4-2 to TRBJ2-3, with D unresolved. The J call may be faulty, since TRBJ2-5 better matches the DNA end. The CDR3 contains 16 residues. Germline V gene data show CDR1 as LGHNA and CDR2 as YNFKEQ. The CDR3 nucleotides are TGTGCCAGCGGGGAAGACGGCGCACGCGACACAGATACCCAGTACTTC. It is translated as CASGEDGARDTDTQYF.

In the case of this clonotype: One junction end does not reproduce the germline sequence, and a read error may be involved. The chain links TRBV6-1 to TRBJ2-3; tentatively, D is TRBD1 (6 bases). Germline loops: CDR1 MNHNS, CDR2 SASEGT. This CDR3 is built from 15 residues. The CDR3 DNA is TGTGCCAGGGGTCACAGGGACCGGGACACAGATACGCAGTACTTT. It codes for CARGHRDRDTDTQYF.

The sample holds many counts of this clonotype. The DNA for the CDR3 is TGTGCCAGCCGCGCCCACGTGGGGTTTAACTATGGCTACACCTTC. Protein product: CASRAHVGFNYGYTF. The J gene is TRBJ1-2, the V gene TRBV6-1; D remains unclear. Germline V gene data show CDR1 as MNHNS and CDR2 as SASEGT. The germline V and J ends were trimmed by 8 bases and 1 base, with 17 bases remaining between them. CDR3 size: 15 residues.

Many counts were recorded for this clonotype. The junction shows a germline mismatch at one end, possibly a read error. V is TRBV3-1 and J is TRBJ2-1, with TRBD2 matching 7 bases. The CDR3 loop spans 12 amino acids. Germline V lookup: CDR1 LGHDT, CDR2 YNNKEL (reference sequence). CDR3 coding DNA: TGTGCCAGCAGCCTAGCGGGTAGGAGACTCACCTTC. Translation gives CASSLAGRRLTF.

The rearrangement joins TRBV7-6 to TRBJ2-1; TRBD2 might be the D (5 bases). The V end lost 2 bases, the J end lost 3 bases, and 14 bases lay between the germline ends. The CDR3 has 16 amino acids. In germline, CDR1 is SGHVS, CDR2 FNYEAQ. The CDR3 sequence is CASSLLEGALYNEQFF. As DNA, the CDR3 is TGTGCCAGCAGCTTATTAGAGGGAGCTCTCTACAATGAGCAGTTCTTC.

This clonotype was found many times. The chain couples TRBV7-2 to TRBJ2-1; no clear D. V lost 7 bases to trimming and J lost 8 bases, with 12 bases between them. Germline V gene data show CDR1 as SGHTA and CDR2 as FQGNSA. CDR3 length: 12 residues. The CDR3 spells CASTSGFDEQFF. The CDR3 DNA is TGTGCCAGCACCTCCGGCTTCGATGAGCAGTTCTTC.

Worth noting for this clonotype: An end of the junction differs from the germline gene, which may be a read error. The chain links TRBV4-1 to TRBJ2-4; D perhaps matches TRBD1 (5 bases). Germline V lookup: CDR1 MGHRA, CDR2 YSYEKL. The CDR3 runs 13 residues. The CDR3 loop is CARGLRVTNTQYF. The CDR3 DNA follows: TGCGCCAGGGGGCTGCGAGTCACAAACACTCAGTACTTC.

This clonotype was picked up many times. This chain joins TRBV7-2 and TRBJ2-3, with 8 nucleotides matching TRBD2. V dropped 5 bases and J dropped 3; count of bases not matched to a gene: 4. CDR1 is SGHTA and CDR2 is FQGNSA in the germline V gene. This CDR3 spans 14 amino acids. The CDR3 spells CASSPGLATDTQYF. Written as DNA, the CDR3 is TGTGCCAGCAGCCCCGGACTAGCAACAGATACGCAGTATTTT.

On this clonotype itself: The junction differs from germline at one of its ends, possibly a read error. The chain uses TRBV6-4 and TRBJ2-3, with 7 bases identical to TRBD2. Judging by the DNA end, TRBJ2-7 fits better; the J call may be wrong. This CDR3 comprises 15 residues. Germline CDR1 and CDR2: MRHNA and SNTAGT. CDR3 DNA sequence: TGTGCCCGCAGTGCCGGGAGCGGGGCCAAAGACACGCAGTACTTC. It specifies CARSAGSGAKDTQYF.

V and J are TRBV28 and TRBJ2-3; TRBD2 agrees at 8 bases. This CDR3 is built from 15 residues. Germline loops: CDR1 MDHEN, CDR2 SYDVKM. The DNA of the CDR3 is TGTGGCGGGGGGTTCGGGGGCCGTGACCAAGAGACGCAGTATTTT. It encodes CGGGFGGRDQETQYF.

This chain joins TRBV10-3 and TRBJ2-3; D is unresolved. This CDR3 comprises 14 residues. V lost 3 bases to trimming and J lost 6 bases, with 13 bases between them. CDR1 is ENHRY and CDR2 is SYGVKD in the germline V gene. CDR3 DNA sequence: TGTGCCATCAGTGAAGCAGGAGCGCCGGATACGCAGTATTTT. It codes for CAISEAGAPDTQYF.

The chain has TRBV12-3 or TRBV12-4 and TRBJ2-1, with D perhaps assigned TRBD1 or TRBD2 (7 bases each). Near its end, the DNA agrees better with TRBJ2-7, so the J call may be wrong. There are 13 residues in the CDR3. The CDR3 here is CASSGGRGGEQYF. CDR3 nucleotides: TGTGCCAGCAGTGGCGGCAGGGGGGGCGAGCAGTACTTC.

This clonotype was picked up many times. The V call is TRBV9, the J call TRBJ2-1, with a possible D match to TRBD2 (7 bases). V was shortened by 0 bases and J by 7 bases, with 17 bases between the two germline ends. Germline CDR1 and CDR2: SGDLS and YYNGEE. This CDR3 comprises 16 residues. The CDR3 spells CASSVAGTTAGNEQFF. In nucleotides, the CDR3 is TGTGCCAGCAGCGTAGCGGGGACAACAGCGGGAAATGAGCAGTTCTTC.

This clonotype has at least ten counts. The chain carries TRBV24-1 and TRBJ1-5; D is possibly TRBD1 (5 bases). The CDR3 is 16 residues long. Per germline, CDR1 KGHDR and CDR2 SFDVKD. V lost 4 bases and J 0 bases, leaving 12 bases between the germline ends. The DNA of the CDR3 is TGTGCCACCAGTGACCTTTTCGGGGCTAGCAATCAGCCCCAGCATTTT. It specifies CATSDLFGASNQPQHF.

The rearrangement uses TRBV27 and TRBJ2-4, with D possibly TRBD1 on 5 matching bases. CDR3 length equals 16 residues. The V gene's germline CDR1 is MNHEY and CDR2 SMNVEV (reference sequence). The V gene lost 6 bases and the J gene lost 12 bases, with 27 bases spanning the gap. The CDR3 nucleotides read TGTGCCAGCAGCTTAGTGGGGCTGGGCGTCACAAATACTCAGTACTTC. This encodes CASSLVGLGVTNTQYF.

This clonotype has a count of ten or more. CDR3 sequence: CASGGPPANYGYTF. Written as DNA, the CDR3 is TGTGCCAGCGGAGGGCCTCCAGCTAACTATGGCTACACCTTC. V is TRBV6-5 and J is TRBJ1-2; D ambiguous. CDR1 is MNHEY and CDR2 is SVGAGI in the germline V gene. The CDR3 length is 14 residues. The V gene lost 8 bases and the J gene lost 0 bases, with 13 bases spanning the gap.

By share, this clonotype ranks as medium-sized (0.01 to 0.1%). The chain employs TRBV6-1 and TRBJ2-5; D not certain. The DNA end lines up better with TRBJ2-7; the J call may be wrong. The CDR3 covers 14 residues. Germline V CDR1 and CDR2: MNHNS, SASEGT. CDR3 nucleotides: TGTGCCAGCAGTCGTCAGACATCAACCTACGAGCAGTACTTC. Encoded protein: CASSRQTSTYEQYF.

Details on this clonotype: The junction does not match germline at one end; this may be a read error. This CDR3 reads CASRRTWTKDTQYF. DNA for the CDR3: TGTGCCAGCAGGAGGACCTGGACGAAAGATACGCAGTACTTT. This chain connects TRBV27 to TRBJ2-3; no definite D call. This CDR3 has 14 residues. Per the germline V gene, CDR1 is MNHEY and CDR2 is SMNVEV (reference sequence).

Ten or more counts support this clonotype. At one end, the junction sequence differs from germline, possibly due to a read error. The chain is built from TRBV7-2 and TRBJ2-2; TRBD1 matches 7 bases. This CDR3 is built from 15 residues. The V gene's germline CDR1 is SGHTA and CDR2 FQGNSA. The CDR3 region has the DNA TGTGCCAGCAGTTACCAGACAGGGAACAGCGGGGAGCTGTTTTTT. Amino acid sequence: CASSYQTGNSGELFF.

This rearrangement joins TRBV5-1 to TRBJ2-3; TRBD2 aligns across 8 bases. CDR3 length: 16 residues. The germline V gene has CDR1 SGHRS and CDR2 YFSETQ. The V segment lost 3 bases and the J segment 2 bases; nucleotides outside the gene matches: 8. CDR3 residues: CASSWAAGGFTDTQYF. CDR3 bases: TGCGCCAGCAGCTGGGCGGCGGGAGGCTTCACAGATACGCAGTATTTT.

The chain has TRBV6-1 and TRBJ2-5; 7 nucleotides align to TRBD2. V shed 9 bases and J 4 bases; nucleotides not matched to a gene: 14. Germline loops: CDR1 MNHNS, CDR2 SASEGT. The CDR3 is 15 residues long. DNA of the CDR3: TGTGCCAGGGGGCAAGCGGGACGTGACCCAGAGACCCAGTACTTC. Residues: CARGQAGRDPETQYF.

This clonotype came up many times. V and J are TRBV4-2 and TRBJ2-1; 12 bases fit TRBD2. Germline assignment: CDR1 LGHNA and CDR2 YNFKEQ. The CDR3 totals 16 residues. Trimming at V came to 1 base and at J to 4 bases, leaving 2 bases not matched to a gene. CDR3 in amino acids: CASSQASGRAYNEQFF. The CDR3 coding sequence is TGTGCCAGCAGCCAAGCTAGCGGGAGGGCATACAATGAGCAGTTCTTC.